This T cell receptor (beta chain) was identified during a study of CD8 T cells in ankylosing spondylitis. Researchers built TCR beta libraries using quantitative 5'-RACE with molecular barcodes. MiXCR was run by TCRdb on the 5' RACE reads, yielding one entry per CDR3 protein. Among approximately 550,000 distinct CDR3 sequences, roughly 13% were seen once, and the ten largest hold under 7.5%. A note on this clonotype: Its antigen is still unknown.

Study outcomes and limitations: Reactive arthritis synovial fluid and blood previously showed some of these motif variants. Ankylosing spondylitis blood seemed to carry a telltale TCR beta motif made of under ten highly homologous variants.

Deletions cut 0 bases from V and 4 bases from J, with 12 bases between. This CDR3 has 14 residues. Germline V gives CDR1 DFQATT, CDR2 SNEGSKA (reference sequence). Material for sequencing was blood, either unsorted or a sorted T cell fraction (not recorded which). The TCR sequence derives from a male donor with ankylosing spondylitis. The gene calls are TRBV20-1 and TRBJ1-1; no reliable D call. CDR3 nucleotides: TGCAGTGCTAGAGATCCCCGTAAGTCCACTGAAGCTTTCTTT. It is translated as CSARDPRKSTEAFF.